This T cell receptor (beta chain) emerged from a study of T-cell reconstitution after alpha-beta-depleted transplantation in children. Study conclusions and caveats: Diversity of TCRbeta at day 60 was high in some patients, arising from surviving recipient T cells and thymic progenitors. Several hundred expanded graft clones reportedly supplied alpha-beta T cells about two months after transplant. Diversity and T-cell counts at one year after transplant derived mostly from new T cells.

Unique molecular identifiers were incorporated into the prepared TCRbeta library. One entry per CDR3 protein results from TCRdb running MiXCR on the PCR reads. The sample lists approximately 97,000 distinct CDR3 sequences; 5% to 6% were seen once. Of note for this clonotype: Antigen: not known.

The TCR comes from a female patient aged 2-9 years who had a stem cell transplant for Fanconi anemia, so the T cells may come from the graft donor. The sample here was PBMCs, mostly from graft donor cells, taken 60 days after TCRalphabeta/CD19-depleted stem cell transplant.

The CDR3 protein is CASSRHRDSTYEQYF. CDR3 nucleotide sequence: TGTGCCAGCAGTCGGCACCGGGACAGTACCTACGAGCAGTACTTC. J is TRBJ2-7 and V is TRBV12-3 or TRBV12-4, with 7 bases identical to TRBD1. V lost 5 bases to trimming and J lost 2 bases; unmatched junction nucleotides: 9. This CDR3 has 15 residues.